This record covers a single TCR beta chain. Its antigen is still unknown. No base quality information exists; no much larger clone differs at one position. These data come from a study of blood T cell repertoires in COVID-19 (dated by TCRdb to 2018 to 2020). A note on the overall study: The collaborator samples originated in the United States, Italy and Spain and spanned the acute and convalescent phases of COVID-19. The material from the prospective study consisted of cDNA or gDNA derived from T cells, B-cell-depleted T cells, or PBMCs. The dataset comprised deeply sampled blood TCRbeta repertoires from subjects exposed to, actively infected with, or recovered from COVID-19. A freely available public database, intended as a resource for researchers studying the immune response to SARS-CoV-2, is where the repertoires were released. Samples were obtained from the ongoing ImmuneRACE study (first 160 participants) and from approximately 1,200 subjects provided by 6 global collaborators. Sample metadata almost always included a de-identified subject ID, COVID-19 status, age in years and sex. Where available, HLA class I and class II types were obtained from metadata supplied by the sample provider rather than from assay-based typing.

TCRbeta CDR3 regions were amplified from genomic DNA by means of the immunoSEQ Assay, a bias-controlled multiplex PCR. In the source study's methods: Nucleated cell counts per sample were estimated from amplification of reference gene primers within the assay. To quantify the absolute abundance of each unique TCRbeta CDR3 rearrangement, sequence reads were collapsed and filtered. For each sample, productive Simpson clonality was calculated as the square root of Simpson's diversity index across productive rearrangements. TCRdb provides this immuneACCESS table in a form limited to in-frame rearrangements. Some clones are lacking; in checked studies, under half of them reflect an unresolved V gene, and why the rest are absent is not known. Clonal size and the V and J genes are those of that table, whereas D and trimming came from the DNA. The sample yields fewer than 110,000 clones; more than 70% were counted once. Jointly, the top ten make up over 15% of the sample.

Study-wide conclusions, independent of this receptor: Clinical and demographic metadata were provided uncurated, with the amount varying by source and participant.

Whole blood was collected in K2EDTA tubes by collaborating institutions according to the institutions' own protocols. For TCRbeta analysis, collaborator samples were shipped as frozen whole blood, as isolated PBMCs, or as DNA extracted from either sample type. This receptor was obtained from a woman aged 80 or over in a cohort sampled during active COVID-19. The sequenced sample consisted of peripheral blood.

The CDR3 in this case is CASRATGTLHGYTF. The sequenced DNA is TGCGCCAGCAGGGCTACAGGGACACTTCATGGCTACACCTTC. The sequence is built from TRBV5-1 and TRBJ1-2; possibly the D gene is TRBD1, per 6 matching bases. Trimming removed 5 bases from V and 6 bases from J, leaving 17 bases between the germline ends. Including cysteine and phenylalanine, the CDR3 has 14 amino acids. Just the 42-base CDR3 DNA is kept, in frame starting at base 1. CDR1 and CDR2 were assigned from the germline V gene as SGHRS and YFSETQ.